These 27 T cell receptor beta chains were sequenced from one sample in a study of radiotherapy plus CTLA-4 blockade in lung cancer. Sequencing used immunoSEQ multiplex PCR; TCRdb keeps in-frame clones, though not all of them. This table has about 43,000 clones, 65% to 70% appearing once. The source material was peripheral blood, sampled from a patient treated with radiotherapy plus ipilimumab. Source of these receptors: a human donor with non-small cell lung cancer who had a partial response to radiotherapy plus ipilimumab.

The V call is TRBV18, the J call TRBJ1-1; D is unclear. V was clipped by 7 bases and J by 1 base, with 10 bases between them. The germline V gene has CDR1 KGHSH and CDR2 LQKENI. There are 13 residues in the CDR3. The DNA for the CDR3 is TGTGCCAGCTTTTTCAATAGGAACACTGAAGCTTTCTTT. Translating it yields CASFFNRNTEAFF.

By sample fraction, this clone is large. This chain uses TRBV14 with TRBJ2-1; D ambiguous. Trimming stripped 0 bases from V and 11 bases from J, with 8 bases between. The CDR3 covers 12 residues. The germline CDR1 and CDR2 sequences are SGHDN and FVKESK. CDR3 region: CASSQDRVKQFF. The CDR3 DNA reads TGTGCCAGCAGCCAAGATCGCGTAAAGCAGTTCTTC.

This clone was counted only a few times. The chain recombines TRBV30 with TRBJ1-3; D ambiguous. The CDR3 length is 15 residues. Deletions cut 2 bases from V and 0 bases from J, with 11 bases between. Per the germline V gene, CDR1 is GTSNPN and CDR2 is SVGIG (reference sequence). This chain's CDR3 is CAWSRLRSSGNTIYF. The CDR3 DNA reads TGTGCCTGGAGTCGCCTACGGAGCTCTGGAAACACCATATATTTT.

This clone was picked up a small number of times. The rearrangement joins TRBV7-9 to TRBJ2-2, with D maybe TRBD1 (5 bases). In germline, CDR1 is SEHNR, CDR2 FQNEAQ (reference sequence). CDR3 length: 18 residues. V lost 3 bases to trimming and J lost 2 bases, with 19 bases between them. CDR3 in amino acids: CASSFPQGSGVNTGELFF. CDR3 DNA sequence: TGTGCCAGCAGCTTCCCCCAGGGATCCGGAGTCAACACCGGGGAGCTGTTTTTT. Complete variable domain (other parts from reference TRBV7-9 and TRBJ2-2): DTGVSQNPRHKITKRGQNVTFRCDPISEHNRLYWYRQTLGQGPEFLTYFQNEAQLEKSRLLSDRFSAERPKGSFSTLEIQRTEQGDSAMYLCASSFPQGSGVNTGELFFGEGSRLTVL.

CDR3 sequence reads: CASSASGDLYNEQFF. In nucleotides, the CDR3 is TGTGCCAGTAGTGCCAGCGGGGACCTTTACAATGAGCAGTTCTTC. This chain uses TRBV19 with TRBJ2-1; 7 bases line up with TRBD2. From germline, CDR1 is LNHDA and CDR2 SQIVND (reference sequence). The CDR3 extends over 15 amino acids. J was trimmed by 4 bases and V by 5 bases; bases with no gene match: 8.

The chain links TRBV27 to TRBJ2-7; D is unclear. Trimming pared 3 bases from V and 4 bases from J, leaving 10 bases between. From germline, CDR1 is MNHEY and CDR2 SMNVEV (reference sequence). The CDR3 is 13 residues long. CDR3 residues: CASSLESLYEQYF. The CDR3 region has the DNA TGTGCCAGCAGTTTGGAGTCTTTATACGAGCAGTACTTC.

This clone was counted once. The chain links TRBV5-4 to TRBJ1-1; 9 positions match TRBD1. CDR1 and CDR2 from the germline V gene are SGHNT and YYREEE (reference sequence). The V and J ends lost 5 bases and 5 bases, in that order; junction bases with no gene match: 10. The CDR3 sequence is 15 residues long. The CDR3 loop reads CASSGDRDFYTEAFF. For the CDR3, the DNA is TGTGCCAGCAGTGGGGACAGGGATTTTTATACTGAAGCTTTCTTT.

This clone was detected only a few times. The chain recombines TRBV7-3 with TRBJ1-5; D perhaps matches TRBD1 (5 bases). This CDR3 contains 13 residues. Trimming removed 2 bases from V and 6 bases from J, with 8 bases in between. Germline V gene data show CDR1 as SGHTA and CDR2 as FQGTGA. For the CDR3, the DNA is TGTGCCAGCAGCTTAGGGGGGACTCAGCCCCAGCATTTT. This codes for CASSLGGTQPQHF.

The chain links TRBV19 to TRBJ2-1; weak D call: TRBD1 (7 bases). This CDR3 has 11 residues. V was trimmed by 7 bases and J by 10 bases, leaving 11 bases between them. Germline V gives CDR1 LNHDA, CDR2 SQIVND (reference sequence). CDR3 amino acids: CASTRGREQFF. The CDR3 DNA follows: TGTGCCAGTACCAGGGGGAGGGAGCAGTTCTTC.

This clone was seen a few times. The V gene is TRBV7-2, the J gene TRBJ1-5; TRBD1 matches 10 bases. J was trimmed by 6 bases and V by 4 bases; bases with no gene match: 9. The CDR3 consists of 16 residues. Germline lookup yields CDR1 SGHTA and CDR2 FQGNSA. The CDR3, as DNA: TGTGCCAGCAGCTCGACAGGGGGCACGGGAAGTCAGCCCCAGCATTTT. As protein: CASSSTGGTGSQPQHF.

J is TRBJ2-2 and V is TRBV18, with D perhaps matching TRBD2 (6 bases). This CDR3 region has 17 residues. Germline lookup yields CDR1 KGHSH and CDR2 LQKENI. Trimming stripped 1 base from V and 4 bases from J, with 16 bases between. The CDR3 sequence: CASSPLVRLVGTGELFF. DNA of the CDR3: TGTGCCAGCTCACCACTCGTAAGACTAGTGGGCACCGGGGAGCTGTTTTTT.

The chain joins TRBV5-1 to TRBJ1-1; D unclear. V lost 3 bases to trimming and J lost 1 base, with 13 bases between them. The CDR3 is 15 residues long. Germline assignment: CDR1 SGHRS and CDR2 YFSETQ. CDR3 amino acids: CASSSGSVSNTEAFF. CDR3 in DNA: TGCGCCAGCAGCTCGGGGTCCGTCTCGAACACTGAAGCTTTCTTT.

The J gene is TRBJ2-7, the V gene TRBV4-2, with TRBD1 matching over 9 bases. Germline CDR1 LGHNA, CDR2 YNFKEQ. V was pared by 5 bases and J by 4 bases, with 6 bases of the junction left unmatched. The CDR3 runs to 14 residues. DNA for the CDR3: TGTGCCAGCAGCTCGGGACAGGGTAAATACGAGCAGTACTTC. The encoded protein is CASSSGQGKYEQYF.

The CDR3 DNA follows: TGTGCCAGCAGCATCGGGGGTGGGGGACCCCGAAATGGCTACACCTTC. It is translated as CASSIGGGGPRNGYTF. The chain employs TRBV5-6 and TRBJ1-2; weak D call: TRBD1 (5 bases). Trimming removed 4 bases at V and 6 bases at J, with 22 bases between. The CDR3 totals 16 residues. Germline V gene sequence: CDR1 SGHDT, CDR2 YYEEEE.

In this sample, this clone turned up a few times. A much larger clone is a single base away; this may be a read error. The rearrangement uses TRBV14 and TRBJ1-5, with unresolved D. Germline V gives CDR1 SGHDN, CDR2 FVKESK. The CDR3 runs to 13 residues. Trimming stripped 3 bases from V and 0 bases from J, with 3 bases between. CDR3 bases: TGTGCCAGCAGCCATAATAGCAATCAGCCCCAGCATTTT. Encoded protein: CASSHNSNQPQHF.

The rearrangement joins TRBV4-3 to TRBJ1-1, with 9 bases fitting TRBD1. Trimming cost V 3 bases and J 6 bases; bases outside gene matches: 5. The germline CDR1 and CDR2 sequences are LGHNA and YSLEER. The CDR3 contains 14 residues. The CDR3 region is CASSHGQGWAEAFF. The CDR3 DNA follows: TGCGCCAGCAGCCATGGACAGGGGTGGGCTGAAGCTTTCTTT.

This clone was seen a handful of times. The rearrangement uses TRBV5-5 and TRBJ1-1; D is ambiguous. The germline V gene has CDR1 SGHKS and CDR2 YYEKEE (reference sequence). V was shortened by 1 base and J by 0 bases, with 7 bases between the two germline ends. The CDR3 runs 14 residues. The chain's CDR3 is CASSLRILNTEAFF. The CDR3 DNA reads as TGTGCCAGCAGCTTGCGTATCCTGAACACTGAAGCTTTCTTT.

The gene calls are TRBV5-6 and TRBJ2-3, with 8 positions matching TRBD1. Germline assignment: CDR1 SGHDT and CDR2 YYEEEE. The V gene end was trimmed by 0 bases and the J gene end by 2 bases; junction bases not matched to a gene: 14. This CDR3 has 19 amino acids. CDR3 nucleotides: TGTGCCAGCAGCTTGGTGGGGACAGGAGGCGCTTATTTCACAGATACGCAGTATTTT. It translates to CASSLVGTGGAYFTDTQYF.

The chain links TRBV7-2 to TRBJ1-2; TRBD1 matches 9 bases. Germline lookup yields CDR1 SGHTA and CDR2 FQGNSA. Unmatched junction bases numbered 9, after V lost 5 bases and J lost 8 bases. This CDR3 is 14 amino acids long. The CDR3 sequence: CASSGQQGAKGYTF. DNA for the CDR3: TGTGCCAGCAGCGGACAACAGGGGGCGAAGGGCTACACCTTC.

This clone has more than one count but fewer than ten. The CDR3 DNA reads TGTGCCAGCAGACAGACTAGCGGGGCCTCCTACAATGAGCAGTTCTTC. This gives the protein CASRQTSGASYNEQFF. V gene TRBV6-6 combines with J gene TRBJ2-1; TRBD2 matches 11 bases. Germline V gene sequence: CDR1 MNHNY, CDR2 SVGAGI (reference sequence). V shed 6 bases, J shed 0 bases, and the junction held 4 bases outside the gene matches. This CDR3 is 16 amino acids long.

The chain uses TRBV4-3 and TRBJ1-5; D is unclear. The CDR3 is 13 residues long. From germline, CDR1 is LGHNA and CDR2 YSLEER. V shed 0 bases and J shed 7 bases, with 7 bases lying between them. CDR3 sequence reads: CASSQDLVQPQHF. The CDR3 region has the DNA TGCGCCAGCAGCCAAGACTTAGTGCAGCCCCAGCATTTT.

The CDR3 protein is CASSPTMEGPRYGYTF. In DNA form, the CDR3 reads TGTGCCAGCAGCCCTACCATGGAGGGACCTAGGTATGGCTACACCTTC. V and J are TRBV7-9 and TRBJ1-2, with D perhaps matching TRBD1 (5 bases). Germline loops: CDR1 SEHNR, CDR2 FQNEAQ (reference sequence). The CDR3 is 16 residues long. Trimming pared 5 bases from V and 5 bases from J, leaving 21 bases between.

The V call is TRBV14, the J call TRBJ1-1; unclear D gene. Germline V gene data show CDR1 as SGHDN and CDR2 as FVKESK. V gave up 6 bases and J gave up 4 bases, with 12 bases separating them. The CDR3 totals 13 residues. The CDR3 sequence: CASRARLGTEAFF. CDR3 sequence (DNA): TGTGCCAGCAGGGCGAGGTTGGGCACTGAAGCTTTCTTT. The full variable domain, in which reference TRBV14 and TRBJ1-1 provide the parts outside the CDR3, is EAGVTQFPSHSVIEKGQTVTLRCDPISGHDNLYWYRRVMGKEIKFLLHFVKESKQDESGMPNNRFLAERTGGTYSTLKVQPAELEDSGVYFCASRARLGTEAFFGQGTRLTVV.

The genes are TRBV30 and TRBJ1-5; D perhaps matches TRBD1 (5 bases). CDR1 and CDR2 from the germline V gene are GTSNPN and SVGIG (reference sequence). The V end lost 3 bases, the J end lost 11 bases, and 14 bases lay between the germline ends. This CDR3 contains 12 residues. This CDR3 is CAWRDIRKAQHF. In nucleotides, the CDR3 is TGTGCCTGGAGGGACATTAGAAAAGCCCAGCATTTT.

In its sample, this clone was seen many times. The V gene is TRBV6-1, the J gene TRBJ2-5, with TRBD2 matching 14 bases. The CDR3 extends over 15 amino acids. CDR1 is MNHNS and CDR2 is SASEGT in the germline V gene. J gave up 0 bases and V 8 bases, and 2 bases lay outside the gene matches. The CDR3 loop is CASGGLAGDQETQYF. The CDR3 bases are TGTGCCAGCGGGGGACTAGCGGGGGACCAAGAGACCCAGTACTTC.

J is TRBJ1-6 and V is TRBV11-1, with a possible D match to TRBD1 (5 bases). The germline V gene encodes CDR1 SGHAT and CDR2 FQDESV (reference sequence). The CDR3 runs to 15 residues. V was shortened by 2 bases and J by 10 bases, with 15 bases between the two germline ends. The CDR3 loop reads CASSLNPGMQSPLHF. The CDR3 DNA is TGTGCCAGCAGCTTAAATCCAGGGATGCAATCACCCCTCCACTTT.

Only a few counts were recorded for this clone. The chain links TRBV7-8 to TRBJ2-5; D is unclear. The V and J ends lost 7 bases and 0 bases respectively, with 18 bases between them. Per the germline V gene, CDR1 is SGHVS and CDR2 is FQNEAQ. The CDR3 runs to 16 residues. The CDR3 spells CASIPPPLGYQETQYF. For the CDR3, the DNA is TGTGCCAGCATCCCCCCGCCCCTCGGGTACCAAGAGACCCAGTACTTC.